Each of the 19 T cell receptor beta chains below was sequenced from the same sample in a study of tumor-infiltrating lymphocytes in localized non-small cell lung cancer. TCRdb's table, derived via immunoSEQ multiplex PCR, lists solely in-frame clones and lacks some. The profile shows around 8,900 clones, roughly 78% of them singletons. Input material: lung tumor tissue. Receptors originate from a human donor with non-small cell lung cancer.

The V and J genes are TRBV7-3 and TRBJ1-1, with TRBD1 as a possible D gene (6 bases). Germline CDR1 reads SGHTA; CDR2 reads FQGTGA. The CDR3 is 14 amino acids. Trimming left V 0 bases short and J 7 bases short, with 12 bases between. This CDR3 reads CASSLTGGSNEAFF. CDR3 coding DNA: TGTGCCAGCAGCTTAACAGGGGGGAGTAATGAAGCTTTCTTT.

This chain links TRBV6-6 with TRBJ1-6, with a possible D match to TRBD1 (5 bases). The V and J ends lost 6 bases and 5 bases respectively, with 17 bases between them. This CDR3 comprises 16 residues. Germline values: CDR1 MNHNY, CDR2 SVGAGI (reference sequence). CDR3 loop: CASSSATVTNNSPLHF. CDR3 coding DNA: TGTGCCAGCAGCTCCGCGACAGTTACCAATAATTCACCCCTCCACTTT.

The rearrangement links TRBV11-3 to TRBJ1-1; D remains unclear. CDR3 length equals 13 residues. The ends were cut back, 3 bases at V and 1 base at J, with 6 bases in the middle. Germline V gene sequence: CDR1 SGHNT, CDR2 YENEEA. For the CDR3, the DNA is TGTGCCAGCAGCTTGACCTGGAACACTGAAGCTTTCTTT. Amino acids: CASSLTWNTEAFF.

This chain uses TRBV5-5 with TRBJ1-2; 9 bases line up with TRBD1. Unmatched junction bases numbered 16, after V lost 5 bases and J lost 8 bases. The CDR3 contains 16 residues. Germline loops: CDR1 SGHKS, CDR2 YYEKEE (reference sequence). DNA of the CDR3: TGTGCCAGCAGTGGGGGACAGGGCAACTGGCTATGGGGCTACACCTTC. Translating gives CASSGGQGNWLWGYTF.

This clone was seen more than once but under ten times. One end of the junction is discordant with germline, which a read error may explain. The genes are TRBV20-1 and TRBJ2-7; TRBD2 is a possible D gene (5 bases). CDR1 is DFQATT and CDR2 is SNEGSKA in the germline V gene (reference sequence). This CDR3 comprises 10 residues. This CDR3 is CSAFDGDFNF. CDR3 in DNA: TGCAGTGCTTTCGACGGGGATTTTAACTTC.

The chain is built from TRBV9 and TRBJ2-1; 11 bases are a match to TRBD2. Germline values: CDR1 SGDLS, CDR2 YYNGEE. CDR3 length: 16 residues. With 3 bases clipped from V and 6 bases from J, the junction kept 8 bases outside the gene matches. CDR3 sequence reads: CASSDLAGGAFNEQFF. For the CDR3, the DNA is TGTGCCAGCAGCGACCTAGCGGGAGGTGCCTTCAATGAGCAGTTCTTC.

This rearrangement joins TRBV4-2 to TRBJ2-2, with TRBD2 identical over 14 bases. CDR3 size: 18 residues. The germline V gene encodes CDR1 LGHNA and CDR2 YNFKEQ. The ends lost 5 bases at V and 3 bases at J; junction bases unmatched: 8. CDR3 residues: CASSSTSGGAVDTGELFF. CDR3 coding DNA: TGTGCCAGCAGCTCGACTAGCGGGGGGGCCGTAGACACCGGGGAGCTGTTTTTT.

V usage is TRBV19 and J usage is TRBJ2-3; no reliable D call. The CDR3 covers 13 residues. Trimming stripped 3 bases from V and 4 bases from J, with 8 bases between. Germline loops: CDR1 LNHDA, CDR2 SQIVND (reference sequence). The CDR3 sequence is CASSIPSSDTQYF. The DNA for the CDR3 is TGTGCCAGTAGTATCCCCAGCTCAGATACGCAGTATTTT.

V is TRBV6-5 and J is TRBJ1-1; D is uncertain. The germline V and J ends were trimmed by 4 bases and 7 bases, with 13 bases remaining between them. The length of the CDR3 is 13 residues. The V gene's germline CDR1 is MNHEY and CDR2 SVGAGI. CDR3 loop: CASSWGGRSEAFF. Here the CDR3 DNA reads TGTGCCAGCAGTTGGGGAGGACGGAGTGAAGCTTTCTTT.

This clone was seen a single time. The chain joins TRBV5-6 to TRBJ1-1; possible D gene TRBD1, 5 bases. This CDR3 is built from 14 residues. Trimming took off 4 bases at V and 1 base at J, with 11 bases between the two ends. Germline CDR1 and CDR2: SGHDT and YYEEEE. The CDR3 loop is CASSPGPGNTEAFF. Written as DNA, the CDR3 is TGTGCCAGCAGCCCAGGGCCTGGGAACACTGAAGCTTTCTTT. Filled out from reference TRBV5-6 and TRBJ1-1, the complete variable domain reads DAGVTQSPTHLIKTRGQQVTLRCSPKSGHDTVSWYQQALGQGPQFIFQYYEEEERQRGNFPDRFSGHQFPNYSSELNVNALLLGDSALYLCASSPGPGNTEAFFGQGTRLTVV.

This clone has only a few counts. As DNA, the CDR3 is TGTGCCAGCAGCTTAGGCGCGGGGGGGCCGGGAGAGACCCAGTACTTC. This translates into CASSLGAGGPGETQYF. The rearrangement joins TRBV7-2 to TRBJ2-5; 9 bases are a match to TRBD2. The CDR3 runs to 16 residues. Germline loops: CDR1 SGHTA, CDR2 FQGNSA. V was clipped by 1 base and J by 4 bases; unmatched bases: 7.

The chain employs TRBV10-3 and TRBJ1-2, with TRBD1 identical over 7 bases. The junction had 10 bases not matched to a gene; V was cut back by 10 bases and J by 5 bases. Germline V gene data show CDR1 as ENHRY and CDR2 as SYGVKD. The CDR3 covers 13 residues. The chain's CDR3 is CATVPGTDYGYTF. CDR3 nucleotides: TGTGCCACCGTCCCAGGGACAGATTATGGCTACACCTTC.

This clone was observed a few times. The V gene is TRBV7-2, the J gene TRBJ2-1; D unclear. The V and J ends lost 0 bases and 4 bases respectively, with 16 bases between them. In germline, CDR1 is SGHTA, CDR2 FQGNSA. The CDR3 runs to 17 residues. The CDR3 DNA follows: TGTGCCAGCAGCTTAGCGCATGGGGTGGGTCTTTACAATGAGCAGTTCTTC. Protein sequence: CASSLAHGVGLYNEQFF.

The chain couples TRBV5-1 to TRBJ1-5; TRBD1 matches 7 bases. CDR3 size: 14 residues. The germline V gene encodes CDR1 SGHRS and CDR2 YFSETQ. V lost 3 bases, J lost 2 bases, and 2 bases stayed unmatched. CDR3 in amino acids: CASSSGTGNQPQHF. The DNA for the CDR3 is TGCGCCAGCAGCTCCGGGACAGGCAATCAGCCCCAGCATTTT.

The table lists this clone with a count of one. The chain has TRBV7-9 and TRBJ2-3; 8 bases are a match to TRBD2. The junction had 7 bases not matched to a gene; V was cut back by 5 bases and J by 0 bases. CDR3 length: 16 amino acids. The germline gives CDR1 SEHNR, CDR2 FQNEAQ (reference sequence). CDR3: CASSRFGGASTDTQYF. The CDR3 region has the DNA TGTGCCAGCAGCCGGTTCGGGGGGGCCAGCACAGATACGCAGTATTTT.

The chain couples TRBV18 to TRBJ2-3; D remains unclear. CDR3 length: 17 residues. Per germline, CDR1 KGHSH and CDR2 LQKENI. The ends were cut back, 0 bases at V and 0 bases at J, with 13 bases in the middle. The CDR3 region is CASSPPNSGRSTDTQYF. The CDR3, as DNA: TGTGCCAGCTCACCACCTAACAGTGGACGGAGCACAGATACGCAGTATTTT.

The rearrangement uses TRBV5-1 and TRBJ2-1, with D possibly matching TRBD2 (6 bases). From germline, CDR1 is SGHRS and CDR2 YFSETQ. V dropped 2 bases and J dropped 6 bases, with 21 bases sitting between them. The CDR3 runs 17 residues. In nucleotides, the CDR3 is TGCGCCAGCAGCTTTTCTTCTTCTAGCGTCCCTTCCAATGAGCAGTTCTTC. As protein: CASSFSSSSVPSNEQFF.

The chain recombines TRBV7-9 with TRBJ1-5; a weak D match, TRBD1 (6 bases). Deletions cut 8 bases from V and 6 bases from J, with 17 bases between. In germline, CDR1 is SEHNR, CDR2 FQNEAQ (reference sequence). The length of the CDR3 is 14 residues. The CDR3 loop is CASSDGGRTQPQHF. DNA for the CDR3: TGTGCCAGCTCCGATGGGGGCCGGACTCAGCCCCAGCATTTT.

V usage is TRBV7-9 and J usage is TRBJ2-2; the D is unclear. V was trimmed by 5 bases and J by 2 bases, leaving 3 bases between them. Germline loops: CDR1 SEHNR, CDR2 FQNEAQ (reference sequence). The CDR3 runs 12 residues. The chain's CDR3 is CASSLNTGELFF. CDR3 nucleotide sequence: TGTGCCAGCAGCCTCAACACCGGGGAGCTGTTTTTT. Full variable domain (rest looked up from reference TRBV7-9 and TRBJ2-2): DTGVSQNPRHKITKRGQNVTFRCDPISEHNRLYWYRQTLGQGPEFLTYFQNEAQLEKSRLLSDRFSAERPKGSFSTLEIQRTEQGDSAMYLCASSLNTGELFFGEGSRLTVL.